Presented here are 25 T cell receptor beta chains from one specimen sequenced in a study of blood T cells in healthy people across ages. Combining a sample-barcoded 5' primer with a J-beta primer mix, a second PCR ran for 7 to 11 cycles. MiXCR, applied by TCRdb to the 5' RACE reads, yields one record per CDR3 protein. The sample contains some 780,000 distinct CDR3 sequences, 56% of which appear only once. Sequenced sample: blood. The receptor set was obtained from a man aged 40-55 years in good health.

The chain carries TRBV7-2 and TRBJ2-3; 9 nucleotides agree with TRBD2. V gave up 1 base and J gave up 6 bases; unmatched junction bases: 11. The CDR3 totals 17 residues. The germline CDR1 and CDR2 sequences are SGHTA and FQGNSA. CDR3 protein: CASSLVGSGRSGDTQYF. In DNA form, the CDR3 reads TGTGCCAGCAGCTTAGTGGGTAGCGGGAGATCAGGGGATACGCAGTATTTT.

This chain joins TRBV4-1 and TRBJ2-1; 8 bases fit TRBD2. The CDR3 length is 15 residues. Germline CDR1 is MGHRA and CDR2 is YSYEKL. V was pared by 6 bases and J by 7 bases, with 11 bases of the junction left unmatched. This chain's CDR3 is CASRVWSGRSNEQFF. Written as DNA, the CDR3 is TGCGCCAGCAGGGTTTGGAGCGGGAGATCGAATGAGCAGTTCTTC.

The chain has TRBV7-2 and TRBJ2-5; D gene ambiguous. This CDR3 region has 15 residues. Germline values: CDR1 SGHTA, CDR2 FQGNSA. V was cut by 3 bases and J by 2 bases, with 13 bases left in between. CDR3 region: CASSFFDGPQETQYF. As DNA, the CDR3 is TGTGCCAGCAGCTTTTTCGATGGACCTCAAGAGACCCAGTACTTC.

This clonotype was picked up a small number of times. The CDR3 DNA follows: TGTGCCAGCAGGCGGGGACAGTTCACAGATACGCAGTATTTT. Residues: CASRRGQFTDTQYF. The V and J genes are TRBV28 and TRBJ2-3; D may be TRBD1 (7 bases). This CDR3 region has 14 residues. V was shortened by 6 bases and J by 2 bases, with 12 bases between the two germline ends. Germline CDR1 MDHEN, CDR2 SYDVKM. Full variable domain (outside the CDR3, taken from reference TRBV28 and TRBJ2-3): DVKVTQSSRYLVKRTGEKVFLECVQDMDHENMFWYRQDPGLGLRLIYFSYDVKMKEKGDIPEGYSVSREKKERFSLILESASTNQTSMYLCASRRGQFTDTQYFGPGTRLTVL.

The chain carries TRBV28 and TRBJ2-3; TRBD2 matches 8 bases. The J segment lost 0 bases and the V segment lost 5 bases, leaving 7 bases of the junction unmatched. There are 16 residues in the CDR3. Germline V gene sequence: CDR1 MDHEN, CDR2 SYDVKM. The CDR3 region is CASSGQRGKSTDTQYF. The CDR3 region has the DNA TGTGCCAGCAGTGGCCAGCGGGGGAAGAGCACAGATACGCAGTATTTT.

The rearrangement uses TRBV30 and TRBJ2-7, with 8 bases aligning to TRBD1. V lost 7 bases to trimming and J lost 7 bases; unmatched junction nucleotides: 12. The CDR3 runs to 13 residues. Germline lookup yields CDR1 GTSNPN and CDR2 SVGIG (reference sequence). The CDR3 coding sequence is TGTGCCTCAAGTAAGACAGGGGCGGCTGAGCAGTACTTC. Translation: CASSKTGAAEQYF.

A word on this clonotype: The junction departs from the called germline gene at one end, perhaps through a read error. The chain recombines TRBV7-2 with TRBJ1-5; D call uncertain. The germline V gene has CDR1 SGHTA and CDR2 FQGNSA. The CDR3 consists of 15 residues. The DNA of the CDR3 is TGTGCCAGCAGCTTAGCGCTTACGCGTAATCAGCCCCGGCATTTT. This encodes CASSLALTRNQPRHF. Filled out from reference TRBV7-2 and TRBJ1-5, the complete variable domain reads GAGVSQSPSNKVTEKGKDVELRCDPISGHTALYWYRQSLGQGLEFLIYFQGNSAPDKSGLPSDRFSAERTGGSVSTLTIQRTQQEDSAVYLCASSLALTRNQPRHFGDGTRLSIL.

The gene calls are TRBV28 and TRBJ2-3; D possibly uses TRBD1 or TRBD2 (5 bases each). Trimming left V 3 bases short and J 10 bases short, with 11 bases between. The CDR3 is 12 amino acids. Germline V gene sequence: CDR1 MDHEN, CDR2 SYDVKM. The CDR3 region is CASSLGPRSQYF. CDR3 DNA sequence: TGTGCCAGCAGTTTGGGACCCCGTTCGCAGTATTTT.

The V gene is TRBV7-6, the J gene TRBJ1-1; 8 nucleotides agree with TRBD1. The CDR3 is 17 residues long. Germline CDR1 is SGHVS and CDR2 is FNYEAQ. V lost 4 bases and J lost 1; bases outside the gene matches: 11. The CDR3 loop is CASSSPQGVGKNTEAFF. The CDR3 nucleotides read TGTGCCAGCAGCTCACCACAGGGGGTAGGGAAGAACACTGAAGCTTTCTTT.

This clonotype came up a few times. The chain couples TRBV20-1 to TRBJ2-5, with 9 bases that match TRBD2. The CDR3 runs to 15 residues. Per germline, CDR1 DFQATT and CDR2 SNEGSKA (reference sequence). J was trimmed by 1 base and V by 6 bases; bases with no gene match: 9. The CDR3, as DNA: TGCAGTGCCACGGTTCTAGCGGGGTTCCAAGAGACCCAGTACTTC. Its protein is CSATVLAGFQETQYF.

V is TRBV9 and J is TRBJ2-5; 12 bases map to TRBD2. The tail of the sequence fits TRBJ2-7 better, so the J call may be wrong. The CDR3 is 16 amino acids. Germline CDR1 is SGDLS and CDR2 is YYNGEE. CDR3 DNA sequence: TGTGCCAGCAGCGTAGAGCTAGCGGGAGGGCTCTACGAGCAGTACTTC. Residues: CASSVELAGGLYEQYF.

Worth noting for this clonotype: One junction end does not reproduce the germline sequence, and a read error may be involved. This chain connects TRBV6-2 or TRBV6-3 to TRBJ2-5, with TRBD1 as a possible D gene (6 bases). Germline lookup yields CDR1 MNHEY and CDR2 SVGEGT. The CDR3 runs to 13 residues. CDR3 coding DNA: TGTGCCCGCAGTTTTGGACAGCAAGAGACCCAGTACTTC. Its translation: CARSFGQQETQYF.

The chain recombines TRBV24-1 with TRBJ2-3; possible D gene TRBD1, 6 bases. V lost 3 bases, J lost 0 bases, and 15 bases lay in between. The germline CDR1 and CDR2 sequences are KGHDR and SFDVKD. The length of the CDR3 is 17 residues. CDR3 nucleotide sequence: TGTGCCACCAGTGATACCCCGACAGGACCTAGCACAGATACGCAGTATTTT. It is translated as CATSDTPTGPSTDTQYF.

The table lists this clonotype with a few counts. The rearrangement joins TRBV7-2 to TRBJ1-2; perhaps TRBD1 as D (5 bases). The V gene lost 2 bases and the J gene lost 4 bases, with 8 bases spanning the gap. Germline loops: CDR1 SGHTA, CDR2 FQGNSA. The CDR3 has 13 residues. CDR3 in amino acids: CASSLRGFYGYTF. DNA for the CDR3: TGTGCCAGCAGCTTAAGGGGATTCTATGGCTACACCTTC.

This chain joins TRBV6-6 and TRBJ1-1; 9 bases align to TRBD1. Germline CDR1 is MNHNY and CDR2 is SVGAGI (reference sequence). V trimming: 6 bases; J trimming: 4 bases; junction bases outside the gene matches: 6. The CDR3 spans 14 residues. The CDR3 nucleotides read TGTGCCAGCAGGTTACAGGGGGCTCGCACTGAAGCTTTCTTT. As protein: CASRLQGARTEAFF.

V is TRBV5-8 and J is TRBJ2-5; tentatively, D is TRBD1 or TRBD2 (5 bases each). The CDR3 runs 16 residues. Germline V lookup: CDR1 SGHTS, CDR2 YDEGEE. V was clipped by 4 bases and J by 2 bases, with 18 bases between them. The CDR3, as DNA: TGTGCCAGCAGCCCTGGGGGACCCCACTCTCAAGAGACCCAGTACTTC. Its translation is CASSPGGPHSQETQYF.

This chain joins TRBV10-2 and TRBJ2-7; D is possibly TRBD1 (6 bases). The germline V gene encodes CDR1 WSHSY and CDR2 SAAADI. The length of the CDR3 is 13 residues. Trimming removed 11 bases at V and 2 bases at J, with 16 bases between. The DNA of the CDR3 is TGCGCCGCCTCAATTGGGGGCACCTACGAGCAGTACTTC. Translation gives CAASIGGTYEQYF.

The chain uses TRBV29-1 and TRBJ2-7; 7 bases are shared with TRBD1. The CDR3 totals 12 residues. Trimming cost V 8 bases and J 4 bases; bases outside gene matches: 8. Germline V gives CDR1 SQVTM, CDR2 ANQGSEA. The chain's CDR3 is CSITGVGYEQYF. The DNA for the CDR3 is TGCAGCATTACAGGGGTCGGGTACGAGCAGTACTTC.

In DNA form, the CDR3 reads TGTGCCATCAGTGAGTCGGCCGAGTATGGCTACACCTTC. Protein: CAISESAEYGYTF. The V gene is TRBV10-3, the J gene TRBJ1-2; unclear D gene. Trimming took 0 bases from V and 5 from J, leaving 7 bases between them. The CDR3 sequence is 13 residues long. Germline V lookup: CDR1 ENHRY, CDR2 SYGVKD.

The gene calls are TRBV5-6 and TRBJ2-7, with TRBD1 identical over 8 bases. The CDR3 runs 15 residues. V dropped 0 bases and J dropped 4; count of bases not matched to a gene: 6. The germline gives CDR1 SGHDT, CDR2 YYEEEE. CDR3 loop: CASSLADRVRYEQYF. The DNA of the CDR3 is TGTGCCAGCAGCTTGGCGGACAGGGTTAGGTACGAGCAGTACTTC.

The gene calls are TRBV12-3 or TRBV12-4 and TRBJ2-7; D remains ambiguous. V lost 5 bases and J 10 bases, leaving 18 bases between the germline ends. The CDR3 length is 13 residues. The CDR3: CASSRSGPLRQYF. Here the CDR3 DNA reads TGTGCCAGCAGTCGCTCTGGACCCCTCCGCCAGTACTTC.

The chain joins TRBV27 to TRBJ2-5; 14 positions agree with TRBD2. The J call may be faulty, since TRBJ2-7 better matches the DNA end. The germline V gene encodes CDR1 MNHEY and CDR2 SMNVEV (reference sequence). This CDR3 is built from 18 residues. CDR3 sequence: CASSSRRLAGGVGYEQYF. The CDR3 DNA sequence: TGTGCCAGCAGTTCAAGACGACTAGCGGGAGGGGTTGGCTACGAGCAGTACTTC.

In its sample, this clonotype was seen a few times. The chain has TRBV20-1 and TRBJ2-7; 7 bases line up with TRBD2. Germline-derived CDR1 and CDR2 are DFQATT and SNEGSKA (reference sequence). The V segment lost 4 bases and the J segment 1 base; nucleotides outside the gene matches: 13. This CDR3 comprises 16 residues. The CDR3 region has the DNA TGCAGTGCTACCGGTTACGGCGAGCGGGGTTCCTACGAGCAGTACTTC. Translation: CSATGYGERGSYEQYF.

A single count supports this clonotype. The chain links TRBV24-1 to TRBJ2-1; D could derive from TRBD1 or TRBD2 (5 bases each). Looked up from germline, CDR1 is KGHDR and CDR2 is SFDVKD. The V and J ends lost 2 bases and 2 bases respectively, with 18 bases between them. The CDR3 has 18 residues. In DNA, the CDR3 is TGTGCCACCAGTGATTGGGGCGGTGAGGCGGGCACCTACAATGAGCAGTTCTTC. Encoded protein: CATSDWGGEAGTYNEQFF.

The chain couples TRBV7-8 to TRBJ2-3; D remains unclear. CDR1 is SGHVS and CDR2 is FQNEAQ in the germline V gene. The CDR3 consists of 16 residues. Trimming took off 3 bases at V and 3 bases at J, with 16 bases between the two ends. The CDR3 is CASSLSHGVSTDTQYF. CDR3 coding DNA: TGTGCCAGCAGCTTGTCCCACGGTGTGTCGACAGATACGCAGTATTTT. Full variable domain (remainder filled in from reference TRBV7-8 and TRBJ2-3): GAGVSQSPRYKVAKRGQDVALRCDPISGHVSLFWYQQALGQGPEFLTYFQNEAQLDKSGLPSDRFFAERPEGSVSTLKIQRTQQEDSAVYLCASSLSHGVSTDTQYFGPGTRLTVL.